The clone carrying this TCR beta chain was seen a handful of times. This sample is drawn from a study of blood T cell repertoires in COVID-19. Participants came from fewer than 25 US areas, aged roughly 18 to 95 years. Which cohort a participant joined came from the clinical history participants gave. Within 2 weeks before study entry, exposed participants met a COVID-19 case. The CDR3 consists of 16 residues. The V gene lost 5 bases and the J gene lost 0 bases, with 15 bases spanning the gap. Germline lookup yields CDR1 SGHRS and CDR2 YFSETQ. The table came from immunoSEQ multiplex PCR; TCRdb's copy has only in-frame clones and leaves some out. The table records more than 150,000 clones, roughly 80% of them present only once.

The chain is built from TRBV5-1 and TRBJ2-1; possible D gene TRBD1, 5 bases. The material sequenced was PBMCs or T cells enriched from blood (not recorded which). The receptor was isolated from a man aged 55 to 70 who had been exposed to COVID-19. CDR3 loop: CASRDRRRSSYNEQFF. The CDR3 nucleotides are TGCGCCAGCAGAGACAGACGCAGAAGCTCCTACAATGAGCAGTTCTTC. The entire variable domain, with the rest obtained from reference TRBV5-1 and TRBJ2-1, is as follows: KAGVTQTPRYLIKTRGQQVTLSCSPISGHRSVSWYQQTPGQGLQFLFEYFSETQRNKGNFPGRFSGRQFSNSRSEMNVSTLELGDSALYLCASRDRRRSSYNEQFFGPGTRLTVL.